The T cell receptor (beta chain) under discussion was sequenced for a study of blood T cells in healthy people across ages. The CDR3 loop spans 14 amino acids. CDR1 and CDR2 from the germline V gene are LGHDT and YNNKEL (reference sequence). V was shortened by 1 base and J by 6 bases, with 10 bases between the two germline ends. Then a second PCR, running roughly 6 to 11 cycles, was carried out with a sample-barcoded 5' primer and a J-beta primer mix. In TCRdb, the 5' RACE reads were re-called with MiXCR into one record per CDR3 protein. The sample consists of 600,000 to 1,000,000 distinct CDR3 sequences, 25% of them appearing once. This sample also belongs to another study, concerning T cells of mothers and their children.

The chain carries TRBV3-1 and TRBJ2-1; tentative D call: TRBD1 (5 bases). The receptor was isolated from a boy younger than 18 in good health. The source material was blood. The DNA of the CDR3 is TGTGCCAGCAGCCAAGTCTACAGGAGCAATGAGCAGTTCTTC. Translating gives CASSQVYRSNEQFF.